This T cell receptor beta chain came from a study of blood T cell repertoires in COVID-19. As for the study in general: Sources were T cells, B-cell-depleted T cells, or PBMCs; the material itself was cDNA or gDNA.

Methods used by the authors: How many nucleated cells were present was estimated from reference gene primer amplification. TCRdb's table, derived via immunoSEQ multiplex PCR, lists solely in-frame clones and lacks some. The DNA gave D and trimming, while V, J and clone size come from that table. The sample lists around 130,000 clones; over 75% were seen once. The CDR3 is made up of 18 amino acids. Per germline, CDR1 MGHDK and CDR2 SYGVNS. About this clone itself: The junction differs from germline at one of its ends, possibly a read error.

The chain is built from TRBV25-1 and TRBJ2-3; 8 bases agree with TRBD2. The receptor was derived from a man between 65 and 85 years old with active COVID-19. Sequencing input: peripheral blood. The chain's CDR3 is CASRELDPAGDPGDTQYF. In DNA form, the CDR3 reads TGTGCCAGCAGAGAATTAGATCCAGCGGGAGATCCTGGAGATACGCAGTATTTT.